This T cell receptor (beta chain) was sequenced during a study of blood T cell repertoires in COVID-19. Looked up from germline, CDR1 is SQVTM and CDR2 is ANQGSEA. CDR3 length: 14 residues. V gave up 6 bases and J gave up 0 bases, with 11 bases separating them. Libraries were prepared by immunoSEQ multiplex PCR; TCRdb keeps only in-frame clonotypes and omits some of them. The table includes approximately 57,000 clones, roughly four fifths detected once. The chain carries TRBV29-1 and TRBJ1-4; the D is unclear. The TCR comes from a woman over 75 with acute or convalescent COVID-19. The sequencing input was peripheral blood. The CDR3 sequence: CSVTFTATNEKLFF. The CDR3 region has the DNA TGCAGCGTGACCTTCACAGCAACTAATGAAAAACTGTTTTTT. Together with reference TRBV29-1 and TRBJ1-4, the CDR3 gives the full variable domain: SAVISQKPSRDICQRGTSLTIQCQVDSQVTMMFWYRQQPGQSLTLIATANQGSEATYESGFVIDKFPISRPNLTFSTLTVSNMSPEDSSIYLCSVTFTATNEKLFFGSGTQLSVL.